A single sample is the source of the 14 T cell receptor beta chains below, sequenced in a study of graft-versus-host responses after intestinal transplantation (dated by TCRdb to the early 2020s). The library was made by the immunoSEQ multiplex PCR assay. In TCRdb, the immuneACCESS table is reduced to in-frame sequences with V and J assigned. These tables do not hold every clone; where another copy was compared, an unresolved V gene accounts for under half, and the others remain unexplained. The sample table contains tens of thousands of clones; only one count was recorded for about 92% of them. The ten largest clones add up to approximately 0.73% of the sample. The input for sequencing was PBMCs, taken 98 days after intestinal transplantation. The receptors were gathered from a human patient who received an intestinal transplant, so some T cells may come from the graft donor.

The V call is TRBV28, the J call TRBJ2-7, with unresolved D. This CDR3 is built from 12 residues. With 5 bases removed from V and 2 bases from J, the gap between germline ends came to 7 bases. Per germline, CDR1 MDHEN and CDR2 SYDVKM. DNA of the CDR3: TGTGCCAGCAGTGGATTCCCCTACGAGCAGTACTTC. Protein: CASSGFPYEQYF.

V gene TRBV5-1 combines with J gene TRBJ2-3, with D hard to call. Trimming pared 4 bases from V and 10 bases from J, leaving 16 bases between. The CDR3 totals 13 residues. Germline loops: CDR1 SGHRS, CDR2 YFSETQ. CDR3 DNA: TGCGCCAGCAGCCTGTCCACCTCAGGTTCGCAGTATTTT. Translated: CASSLSTSGSQYF. Using reference TRBV5-1 and TRBJ2-3 for the parts outside the CDR3, the full variable domain is KAGVTQTPRYLIKTRGQQVTLSCSPISGHRSVSWYQQTPGQGLQFLFEYFSETQRNKGNFPGRFSGRQFSNSRSEMNVSTLELGDSALYLCASSLSTSGSQYFGPGTRLTVL.

This clone was recorded once. The V and J genes are TRBV18 and TRBJ1-2; weak D call: TRBD1 (5 bases). Germline CDR1 is KGHSH and CDR2 is LQKENI. The V end was cut by 3 bases, the J end by 7 bases, with 15 bases between. The length of the CDR3 is 14 residues. Here the CDR3 DNA reads TGTGCCAGCTCACCGTCTGGAGGGGTGGGTGGCTACACCTTC. This codes for CASSPSGGVGGYTF.

This chain uses TRBV11-2 with TRBJ2-7, with a weak D call TRBD2 (7 bases). The ends were cut back, 5 bases at V and 4 bases at J, with 18 bases in the middle. CDR1 is SGHAT, CDR2 FQNNGV, per germline. The CDR3 consists of 15 residues. In DNA form, the CDR3 reads TGTGCCAGCAGCCCACCGGGCGGGGGCCCTTACGAGCAGTACTTC. Its protein product is CASSPPGGGPYEQYF. The variable domain in full, with the rest retrieved from reference TRBV11-2 and TRBJ2-7, is EAGVAQSPRYKIIEKRQSVAFWCNPISGHATLYWYQQILGQGPKLLIQFQNNGVVDDSQLPKDRFSAERLKGVDSTLKIQPAKLEDSAVYLCASSPPGGGPYEQYFGPGTRLTVT.

The V gene is TRBV11-3, the J gene TRBJ2-7; TRBD1 aligns across 7 bases. V trimming: 0 bases; J trimming: 2 bases; junction bases outside the gene matches: 4. Germline V CDR1 and CDR2: SGHNT, YENEEA. The CDR3 runs to 15 residues. CDR3 sequence reads: CASSLEWGQTYEQYF. In nucleotides, the CDR3 is TGTGCCAGCAGCTTAGAATGGGGACAGACCTACGAGCAGTACTTC.

This chain connects TRBV7-9 to TRBJ2-5; TRBD1 matches at 10 bases. Trimming at V came to 5 bases and at J to 5 bases, leaving 11 bases not matched to a gene. This CDR3 region has 16 residues. CDR1 is SEHNR and CDR2 is FQNEAQ in the germline V gene (reference sequence). The CDR3 DNA reads as TGTGCCAGCAGCCTCCGGGACAGGGGCCGTAGTGAGACCCAGTACTTC. Amino acids: CASSLRDRGRSETQYF.

This clone appeared a few times. The chain joins TRBV6-5 to TRBJ1-2; D is unresolved. Trimming removed 8 bases at V and 6 bases at J, with 16 bases between. Germline V gives CDR1 MNHEY, CDR2 SVGAGI. The CDR3 consists of 13 residues. The CDR3 loop reads CASAFGGADGYTF. In DNA form, the CDR3 reads TGTGCCAGCGCTTTTGGTGGTGCGGATGGCTACACCTTC.

Regarding this clone: Sequence at one end of the junction differs from germline and may be a read error. The rearrangement links TRBV7-2 to TRBJ2-1; possibly TRBD2 for D (5 bases). This CDR3 has 13 residues. Germline V lookup: CDR1 SGHTA, CDR2 FQGNSA. The DNA for the CDR3 is TGTGCCAGCAGCTTGGCGATCGGGAATGGGCAGTTCTTC. Residues: CASSLAIGNGQFF.

The sample holds one count of this clone. The V call is TRBV28, the J call TRBJ1-2, with 10 positions matching TRBD1. The CDR3 runs to 16 residues. Germline lookup yields CDR1 MDHEN and CDR2 SYDVKM. Trimming cost V 7 bases and J 4 bases; bases outside gene matches: 12. The CDR3 is CASIAGATGGVYGYTF. As DNA, the CDR3 is TGTGCCAGCATTGCCGGGGCGACAGGGGGCGTCTATGGCTACACCTTC.

The chain employs TRBV6-6 and TRBJ1-3; 9 bases are shared with TRBD1. Trimming cost V 2 bases and J 3 bases; bases outside gene matches: 5. The CDR3 covers 16 residues. Germline V gene sequence: CDR1 MNHNY, CDR2 SVGAGI (reference sequence). The CDR3 DNA follows: TGTGCCAGCAGTTACGACGGGACAGGGTTTGGAAACACCATATATTTT. It encodes CASSYDGTGFGNTIYF.

The rearrangement links TRBV6-4 to TRBJ2-1; a possible D gene is TRBD2 (6 bases). Germline CDR1 reads MRHNA; CDR2 reads SNTAGT. Trimming left V 1 base short and J 2 bases short, with 12 bases between. The CDR3 loop spans 16 amino acids. The CDR3 nucleotides are TGTGCCAGCAGTGACTACCCGGGGGTCGCCTACAATGAGCAGTTCTTC. Encoded protein: CASSDYPGVAYNEQFF.

This chain joins TRBV19 and TRBJ2-1, with D unclear. V lost 3 bases and J lost 4, with 10 bases in between. The CDR3 totals 14 residues. The germline V gene encodes CDR1 LNHDA and CDR2 SQIVND (reference sequence). This CDR3 is CASSIRAVYNEQFF. Written as DNA, the CDR3 is TGTGCCAGTAGTATTCGGGCCGTATACAATGAGCAGTTCTTC.

The rearrangement links TRBV5-6 to TRBJ2-7; 8 bases fit TRBD1. V lost 4 bases, J lost 2 bases, and 5 bases stayed unmatched. Germline loops: CDR1 SGHDT, CDR2 YYEEEE. The CDR3 is made up of 14 amino acids. DNA of the CDR3: TGTGCCAGCAGCCCGGACAGGGCCGCCTACGAGCAGTACTTC. Amino acids: CASSPDRAAYEQYF.

The gene calls are TRBV2 and TRBJ1-5; D unresolved. Trimming took off 7 bases at V and 3 bases at J, with 13 bases between the two ends. The CDR3 is 14 amino acids. Germline assignment: CDR1 SNHLY and CDR2 FYNNEI. This CDR3 reads CASKRATDNQPQHF. CDR3 nucleotides: TGTGCCAGCAAGAGGGCCACAGACAATCAGCCCCAGCATTTT.